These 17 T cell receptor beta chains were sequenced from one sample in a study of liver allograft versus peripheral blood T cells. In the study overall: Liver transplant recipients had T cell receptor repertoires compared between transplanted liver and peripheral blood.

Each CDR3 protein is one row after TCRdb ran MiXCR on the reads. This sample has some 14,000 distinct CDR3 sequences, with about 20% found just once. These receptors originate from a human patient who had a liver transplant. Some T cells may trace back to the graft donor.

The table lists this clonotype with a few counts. Written as DNA, the CDR3 is TGCAGTGCTAGACTAACGACTAGCGGGGGCCTATCGAACACCGGGGAGCTGTTTTTT. Its translation: CSARLTTSGGLSNTGELFF. This chain joins TRBV20-1 and TRBJ2-2; 12 bases are a match to TRBD2. The CDR3 length is 19 residues. CDR1 and CDR2 (germline): DFQATT, SNEGSKA (reference sequence). The V and J ends lost 2 bases and 0 bases, in that order; junction bases with no gene match: 10.

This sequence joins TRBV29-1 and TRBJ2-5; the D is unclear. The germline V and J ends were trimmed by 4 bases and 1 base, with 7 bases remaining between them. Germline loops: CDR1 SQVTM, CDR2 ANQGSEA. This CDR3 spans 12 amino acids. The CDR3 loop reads CSVGTVQETQYF. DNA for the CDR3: TGCAGCGTTGGGACGGTCCAAGAGACCCAGTACTTC.

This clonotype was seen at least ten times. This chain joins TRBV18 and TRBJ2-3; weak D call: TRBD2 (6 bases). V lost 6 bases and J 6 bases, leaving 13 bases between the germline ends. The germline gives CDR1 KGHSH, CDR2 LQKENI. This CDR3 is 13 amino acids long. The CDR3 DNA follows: TGTGCCAGCTCCCCCCCGGGGAGGGATACGCAGTATTTT. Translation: CASSPPGRDTQYF.

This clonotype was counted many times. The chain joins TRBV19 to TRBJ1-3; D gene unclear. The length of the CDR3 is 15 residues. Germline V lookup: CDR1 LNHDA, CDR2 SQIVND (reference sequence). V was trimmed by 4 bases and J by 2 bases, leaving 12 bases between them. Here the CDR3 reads CASSTSGWAGNTIYF. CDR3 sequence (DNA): TGTGCCAGTAGTACCTCCGGGTGGGCTGGAAACACCATATATTTT.

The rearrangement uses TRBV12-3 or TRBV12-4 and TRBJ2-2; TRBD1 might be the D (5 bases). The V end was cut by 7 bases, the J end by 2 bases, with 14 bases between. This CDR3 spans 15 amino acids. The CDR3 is CASKGNSLNTGELFF. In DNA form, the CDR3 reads TGTGCCAGCAAGGGGAACAGCCTCAACACCGGGGAGCTGTTTTTT.

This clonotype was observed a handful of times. The CDR3 loop reads CATSDPHRTGEDTQYF. Here the CDR3 DNA reads TGTGCCACCAGTGATCCACACAGGACAGGGGAAGATACGCAGTATTTT. This chain connects TRBV24-1 to TRBJ2-3; 9 bases agree with TRBD1. The V and J ends lost 3 bases and 5 bases, in that order; junction bases with no gene match: 8. This CDR3 has 16 residues. Germline V gene sequence: CDR1 KGHDR, CDR2 SFDVKD.

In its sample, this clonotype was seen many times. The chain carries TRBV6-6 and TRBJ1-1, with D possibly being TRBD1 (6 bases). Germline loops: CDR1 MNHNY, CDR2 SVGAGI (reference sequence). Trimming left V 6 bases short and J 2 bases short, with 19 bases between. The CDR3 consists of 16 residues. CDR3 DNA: TGTGCCAGCAGCAAGTGGGGAAGGGGGGAAAACACTGAAGCTTTCTTT. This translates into CASSKWGRGENTEAFF.

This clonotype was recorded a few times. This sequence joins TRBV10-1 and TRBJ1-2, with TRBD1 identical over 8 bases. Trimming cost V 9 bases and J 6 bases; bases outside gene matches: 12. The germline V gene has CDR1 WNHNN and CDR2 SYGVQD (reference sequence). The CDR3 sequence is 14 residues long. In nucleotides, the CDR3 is TGCGCCAGAAAGACCGACAGGGGCCAGCATGGCTACACCTTC. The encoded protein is CARKTDRGQHGYTF.

CDR3 sequence: CASSQFVGRRRNTEAFF. The CDR3 nucleotides read TGTGCCAGCAGCCAATTCGTAGGTCGGAGGAGGAACACTGAAGCTTTCTTT. V is TRBV3-1 and J is TRBJ1-1; D gene ambiguous. Per the germline V gene, CDR1 is LGHDT and CDR2 is YNNKEL (reference sequence). Trimming removed 2 bases at V and 1 base at J, with 17 bases between. CDR3 length equals 17 residues.

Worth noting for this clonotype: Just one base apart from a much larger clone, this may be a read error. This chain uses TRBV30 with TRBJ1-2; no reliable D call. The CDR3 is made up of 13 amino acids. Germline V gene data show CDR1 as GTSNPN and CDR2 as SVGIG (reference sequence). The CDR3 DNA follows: TGTGCCTGGAAACCCGGACCCTCGTATGACTACACCTTC. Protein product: CAWKPGPSYDYTF.

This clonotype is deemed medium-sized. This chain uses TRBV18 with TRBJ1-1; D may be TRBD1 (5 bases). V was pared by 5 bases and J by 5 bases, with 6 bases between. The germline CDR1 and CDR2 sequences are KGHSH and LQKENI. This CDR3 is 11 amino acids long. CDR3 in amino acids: CASSKGTEAFF. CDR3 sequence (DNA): TGTGCCAGCTCAAAGGGGACTGAAGCTTTCTTT.

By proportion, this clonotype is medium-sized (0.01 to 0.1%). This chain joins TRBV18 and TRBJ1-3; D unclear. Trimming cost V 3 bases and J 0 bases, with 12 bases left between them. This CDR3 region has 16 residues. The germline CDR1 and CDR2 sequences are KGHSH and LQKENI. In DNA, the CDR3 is TGTGCCAGCTCACCTTCGGGTCTTAACTCTGGAAACACCATATATTTT. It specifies CASSPSGLNSGNTIYF.

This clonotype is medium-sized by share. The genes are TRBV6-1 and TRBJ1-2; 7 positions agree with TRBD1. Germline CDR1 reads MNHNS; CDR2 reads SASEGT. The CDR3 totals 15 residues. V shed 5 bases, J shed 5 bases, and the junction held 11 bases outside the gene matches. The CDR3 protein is CASSRGQAAAYGYTF. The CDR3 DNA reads TGTGCCAGCAGTCGCGGACAGGCCGCGGCTTATGGCTACACCTTC.

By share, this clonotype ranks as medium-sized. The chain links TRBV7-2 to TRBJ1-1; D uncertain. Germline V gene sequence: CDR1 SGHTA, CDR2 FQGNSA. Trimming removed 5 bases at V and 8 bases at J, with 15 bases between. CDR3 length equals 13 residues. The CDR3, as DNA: TGTGCCAGCAGCCCAGGCAGGCAGAGAGAAGCTTTCTTT. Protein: CASSPGRQREAFF. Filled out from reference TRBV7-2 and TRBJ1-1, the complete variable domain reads GAGVSQSPSNKVTEKGKDVELRCDPISGHTALYWYRQSLGQGLEFLIYFQGNSAPDKSGLPSDRFSAERTGGSVSTLTIQRTQQEDSAVYLCASSPGRQREAFFGQGTRLTVV.

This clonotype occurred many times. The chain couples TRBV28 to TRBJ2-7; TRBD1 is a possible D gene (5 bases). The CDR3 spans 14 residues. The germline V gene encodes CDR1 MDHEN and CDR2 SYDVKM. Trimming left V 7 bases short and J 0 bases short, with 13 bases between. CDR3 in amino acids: CASTLGAVSYEQYF. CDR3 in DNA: TGTGCCAGCACATTAGGGGCGGTCTCCTACGAGCAGTACTTC.

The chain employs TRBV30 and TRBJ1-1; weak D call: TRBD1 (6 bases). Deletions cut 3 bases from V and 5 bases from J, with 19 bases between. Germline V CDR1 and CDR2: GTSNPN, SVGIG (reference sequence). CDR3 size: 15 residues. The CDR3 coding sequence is TGTGCCTGGAGCCCACAGGGCGAGGGAAGAACTGAAGCTTTCTTT. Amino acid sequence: CAWSPQGEGRTEAFF. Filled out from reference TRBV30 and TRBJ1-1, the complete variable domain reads SQTIHQWPATLVQPVGSPLSLECTVEGTSNPNLYWYRQAAGRGLQLLFYSVGIGQISSEVPQNLSASRPQDRQFILSSKKLLLSDSGFYLCAWSPQGEGRTEAFFGQGTRLTVV.

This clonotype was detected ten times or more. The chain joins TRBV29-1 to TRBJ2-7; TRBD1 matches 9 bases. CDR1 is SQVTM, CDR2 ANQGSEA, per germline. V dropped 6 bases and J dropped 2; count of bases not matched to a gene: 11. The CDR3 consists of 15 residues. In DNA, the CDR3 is TGCAGCGTCGGAGGGGGACAGGGAGGAGCCTACGAGCAGTACTTC. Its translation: CSVGGGQGGAYEQYF.